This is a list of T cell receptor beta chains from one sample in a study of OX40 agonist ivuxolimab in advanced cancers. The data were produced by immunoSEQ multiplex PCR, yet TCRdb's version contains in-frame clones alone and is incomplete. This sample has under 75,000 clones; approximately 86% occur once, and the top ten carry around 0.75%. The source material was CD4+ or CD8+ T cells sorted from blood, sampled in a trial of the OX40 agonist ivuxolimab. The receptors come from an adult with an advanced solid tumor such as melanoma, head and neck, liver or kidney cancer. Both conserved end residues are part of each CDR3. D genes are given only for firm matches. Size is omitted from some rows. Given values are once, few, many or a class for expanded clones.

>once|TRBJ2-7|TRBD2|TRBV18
TGTGCCAGCTCACCACCCCTAGGGAGGGCCGGCGAGCAGTACTTC
CASSPPLGRAGEQYF
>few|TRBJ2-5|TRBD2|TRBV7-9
TGTGCCAGCAGCTCCGGGGGGATTGGGGAGACCCAGTACTTC
CASSSGGIGETQYF
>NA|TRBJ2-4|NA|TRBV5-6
TGTGCCAGCAGCTTGGCGGGGACATCAAAGAACATTCAGTACTTC
CASSLAGTSKNIQYF
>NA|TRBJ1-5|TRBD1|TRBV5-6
TGTGCCAGCAGCGCCGGGACAGGTAATCAGCCCCAGCATTTT
CASSAGTGNQPQHF
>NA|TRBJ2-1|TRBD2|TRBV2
TGTGCCAGCAGTGACCGCGGACTAGCGGGAAATGAGCAGTTCTTC
CASSDRGLAGNEQFF
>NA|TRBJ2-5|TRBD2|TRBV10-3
TGTGCCATCAGTGACCCTGGACTATCGGGGGGTAGGGCCCAGTACTTC
CAISDPGLSGGRAQYF
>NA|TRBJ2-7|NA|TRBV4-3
TGCGCCAGCAGCCAAGAGGAGCGGGTCGGAGAGCAGTACTTC
CASSQEERVGEQYF
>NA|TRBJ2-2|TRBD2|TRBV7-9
TGTGCCAGCAGCTTACGTTTGGGACTAGGAATGAACGGGGAGCTGTTTTTT
CASSLRLGLGMNGELFF
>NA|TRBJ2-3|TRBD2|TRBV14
TGTGCCAGCAGCCAAGACAGCGGGGTTAGCACAGATACGCAGTATTTT
CASSQDSGVSTDTQYF
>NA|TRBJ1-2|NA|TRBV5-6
TGTGCCAGCAGCCCCCGCCGGGCAGGGGTCGGCTACACCTTC
CASSPRRAGVGYTF
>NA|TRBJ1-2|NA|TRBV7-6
TGTGCCAGCAGCCCCCGGGCTACTGGGGACTATGGCTACACCTTC
CASSPRATGDYGYTF
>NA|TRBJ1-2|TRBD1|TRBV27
TGTGCCAGCAGTTTAGTGGGACAGTCCTATGGCTACACCTTC
CASSLVGQSYGYTF
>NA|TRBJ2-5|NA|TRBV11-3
TGTGCCAGCAGCTTAGGAATGGAGGCGGGGGAGACCCAGTACTTC
CASSLGMEAGETQYF
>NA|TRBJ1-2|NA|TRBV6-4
TGTGCCAGCAGTGAGGGGAACCGGGGCTACACCTTC
CASSEGNRGYTF
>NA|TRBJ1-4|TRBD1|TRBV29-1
TGCAGCGCGGGGACAGGGGCGGATGAAAAACTGTTTTTT
CSAGTGADEKLFF
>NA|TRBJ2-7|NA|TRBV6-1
TGTGCCAGCCGCCGGGAACGTTACGAGCAGTACTTC
CASRRERYEQYF
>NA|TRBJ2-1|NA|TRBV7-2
TGTGCCAGCAATACTCTGGCAGGGGTTGGGGAGCAGTTCTTC
CASNTLAGVGEQFF
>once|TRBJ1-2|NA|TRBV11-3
TGTGCCAGTATGGACACTCAATATGGCTACACCTTC
CASMDTQYGYTF
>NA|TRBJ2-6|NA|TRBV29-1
TGCAGCGTTGGTGCCTCTGGGGCCAACGTCCTGACTTTC
CSVGASGANVLTF
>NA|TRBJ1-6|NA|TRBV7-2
TGTGCCAGCAGCTTAGGCGGTAGAGATAATTCACCCCTCCACTTT
CASSLGGRDNSPLHF
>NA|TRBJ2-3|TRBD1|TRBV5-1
TGCGCCAGCAGCCCCTTTCCGGGACAGCAAGGAGCAGATACGCAGTATTTT
CASSPFPGQQGADTQYF
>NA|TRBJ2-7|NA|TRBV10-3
TGTGCCATCAGTGAGTTTCAGACATCAAACCCCGAGCAGTACTTC
CAISEFQTSNPEQYF
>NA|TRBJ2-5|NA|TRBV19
TGTGCCAGTAGTATAAGATTGTGGTTCGGCGCCCAGTACTTC
CASSIRLWFGAQYF
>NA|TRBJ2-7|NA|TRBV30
TGTGCCTGGAGTGTAGGGTACAGGGAGAAGGAGCAGTACTTC
CAWSVGYREKEQYF
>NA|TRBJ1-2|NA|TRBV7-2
TGTGCCAGCAGCTTCGACAGGCGAGCTAACTATGGCTACACCTTC
CASSFDRRANYGYTF
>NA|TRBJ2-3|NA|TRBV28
TGTGCCAGCACCCCCGAGGACACAGATACGCAGTATTTT
CASTPEDTDTQYF
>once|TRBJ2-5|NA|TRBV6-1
TGTGCCAGCAGTGAACGGGGGGCGCGGGGAGAGACCCAGTACTTC
CASSERGARGETQYF
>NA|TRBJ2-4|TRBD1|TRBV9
TGTGCCAGCAGCGTAGTAGACAGGGTTTTAGCCAAAAACATTCAGTACTTC
CASSVVDRVLAKNIQYF
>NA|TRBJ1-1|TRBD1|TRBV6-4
TGTGCCAGCAGTGACTCACCACAGGGGACGAGGACTGAAGCTTTCTTT
CASSDSPQGTRTEAFF
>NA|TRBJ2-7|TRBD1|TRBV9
TGTGCCAGCAGCGTAGAAGTCAGGGACAGTGTGCAGTACTTC
CASSVEVRDSVQYF
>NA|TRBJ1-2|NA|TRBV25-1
TGTGCCAGCAGTGAATGGAAAGGGGTGAAGGGCTACACCTTC
CASSEWKGVKGYTF
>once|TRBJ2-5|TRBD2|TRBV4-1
TGCGCCAGCAGCCAAGGGCTAGCGGACGAAGAGACCCAGTACTTC
CASSQGLADEETQYF